This T cell receptor beta chain comes out of a study of OX40 agonist ivuxolimab in advanced cancers. General notes on the study: Ivuxolimab was a fully human IgG2 agonistic monoclonal antibody targeting the costimulatory receptor OX40 (CD134). Intravenous ivuxolimab was administered to patients every 2 weeks at six dose levels: 0.01, 0.1, 0.3, 1.5, 3 and 10 mg/kg. Of the roughly 52 patients in dose escalation, about 20 had hepatocellular carcinoma, approximately 15 had melanoma, 9 had renal cell carcinoma and 9 had head and neck cancer. In the dose-escalation cohort, around four fifths of patients were male, and the mean age was approximately 64 years, with a range of roughly 23 to 85. Patients were allowed to have had prior anti-PD-1, anti-PD-L1 or anti-CTLA-4 therapy, and approximately 41% of the dose-escalation patients had previously received checkpoint inhibitors. Partial responses were achieved by three dose-escalation patients, of whom one had hepatocellular carcinoma and two had cutaneous melanoma. Peripheral TCRbeta sequencing was intended to test whether TCR sequence diversity was altered and clonal T-cell expansion was caused by ivuxolimab. The monotherapy dose-escalation portion (N of about 47 patients) of the phase I ivuxolimab trial is reported in the paper.

The trial excluded patients who had a history of autoimmune disease or were on systemic immunosuppression. Peripheral blood for TCR sequencing was collected from all dose cohorts at baseline, on cycle 4 day 1, and on cycle 7 day 1. The samples were taken from a phase I, first-in-human, multicenter, open-label dose-escalation trial of ivuxolimab. The trial enrolled adults with locally advanced or metastatic head and neck squamous cell, hepatocellular, melanoma or renal cell carcinoma. CD4+ and CD8+ T cells were sorted separately from peripheral blood before TCR sequencing. To sequence the TCRbeta CDR3 region, genomic DNA was isolated from the sorted cells. TCRbeta CDR3 regions were sequenced using the immunoSEQ Assay. Drawn from immuneACCESS, this table holds only the in-frame rearrangements with V and J called that TCRdb kept. Clones are partly lost; checked studies trace under half to an unresolved V gene and leave the rest unexplained. The sample has tens of thousands of clones on record, 85% of them singletons. The ten largest clones capture 7.5% to 10% of the sample.

On this clone itself: Its antigen has not been determined. Nothing much larger sits one base from this clone, and base qualities are not available.

What the authors observed across the whole study: On average, CD8+ T cells showed more expanded clones than CD4+ T cells after ivuxolimab. Low levels of normalized T-cell clonal expansion were also shown by some nonresponding patients. Antigen specificity was not determined for the clonally expanded peripheral T cells. In the 0.1-3.0 mg/kg groups, partial responders had among the lowest normalized peripheral clonal expansion, particularly in CD8+ T cells. At doses from 0.1 to 3.0 mg/kg, clonal expansion was seen in both CD4+ and CD8+ blood T cells between baseline and week 6.

At the junction V is shortened by 1 base and J by 6 bases, with 12 bases in between. Based on the germline V gene, the CDR1 and CDR2 sequences are MDHEN and SYDVKM. The CDR3, from cysteine to phenylalanine, totals 14 residues. Only the CDR3 DNA stays, 42 bases, in frame from base 1. This sequence originates from an adult with an advanced solid tumor such as melanoma, head and neck, liver or kidney cancer. The material was CD4+ or CD8+ T cells sorted from blood, obtained in a trial of the OX40 agonist ivuxolimab. In this chain, TRBV28 is recombined with TRBJ1-2, with no reliable assignment of the D segment. The CDR3 region reads CASSLSVTRNGYTF. The DNA sequence follows: TGTGCCAGCAGTTTATCGGTTACACGGAATGGCTACACCTTC.